This entry is about one T cell receptor beta chain. Its cognate antigen is unknown. A second about 7 to 12 cycle PCR used barcoded and J-beta primers. Each cDNA was tagged by a template-switch adaptor containing 12 random nucleotides. TCRdb analysed the 5' RACE reads with MiXCR anew, one entry per CDR3 protein. The sample has 1,800,000 or so distinct CDR3 sequences; approximately 39% are singletons. This sample is drawn from a study of blood T cells in healthy people across ages. Overall study results and limits: Lack of knowledge of donor CMV status possibly confounded expanded clonotype changes. Naive CD4+ cells and diversity were both higher in long-lived donors than in aged donors. Measured against age, TCR beta diversity per million T cells decreased in a roughly linear manner.

The CDR3 consists of 16 residues. Trimming took 3 bases from V and 2 from J, leaving 14 bases between them. The sequence was collected from a human donor in good health. The sample taken for sequencing was blood. The chain combines TRBV12-3 or TRBV12-4 with TRBJ2-1; TRBD2 might be the D (7 bases). The CDR3 loop is CASSLDRGATYNEQFF. The CDR3 nucleotides are TGTGCCAGCAGTTTGGATCGGGGGGCAACCTACAATGAGCAGTTCTTC.